These 14 T cell receptor beta chains were sequenced from one sample in a study of blood T cell repertoires in COVID-19. Profiling relied on immunoSEQ multiplex PCR, and the TCRdb table lists in-frame clones only, not all of them. The sample gives fewer than 350,000 clones, around 85% of which show up once; under 2% is in the top ten. What was sequenced was PBMCs or T cells enriched from blood (not recorded which). The origin of the receptors is a young woman who had been exposed to COVID-19.

This chain links TRBV7-2 with TRBJ2-5, with D possibly TRBD2 on 6 matching bases. The V end lost 4 bases, the J end lost 2 bases, and 11 bases lay between the germline ends. The germline CDR1 and CDR2 sequences are SGHTA and FQGNSA. The CDR3 runs 14 residues. The CDR3 region is CASSYRGLQETQYF. The DNA for the CDR3 is TGTGCCAGCAGCTATCGGGGGTTACAAGAGACCCAGTACTTC.

This chain joins TRBV2 and TRBJ1-5; D uncertain. The V end was cut by 2 bases, the J end by 7 bases, with 12 bases between. Germline V CDR1 and CDR2: SNHLY, FYNNEI. The CDR3 runs to 14 residues. DNA for the CDR3: TGTGCCAGCAGTGAATCTTCAAGAGAACAGCCCCAGCATTTT. Translated, it gives CASSESSREQPQHF. The full variable domain, completed using reference TRBV2 and TRBJ1-5, is EPEVTQTPSHQVTQMGQEVILRCVPISNHLYFYWYRQILGQKVEFLVSFYNNEISEKSEIFDDQFSVERPDGSNFTLKIRSTKLEDSAMYFCASSESSREQPQHFGDGTRLSIL.

The gene calls are TRBV28 and TRBJ2-5; TRBD2 aligns across 9 bases. After removal of 3 bases from V and 5 bases from J, the junction contained 10 bases not matched to a gene. Per the germline V gene, CDR1 is MDHEN and CDR2 is SYDVKM. The CDR3 consists of 16 residues. The CDR3 here is CASSFLAGGPEETQYF. CDR3 DNA: TGTGCCAGCAGTTTCCTGGCGGGGGGGCCAGAGGAGACCCAGTACTTC.

This chain links TRBV2 with TRBJ2-3, with 7 nucleotides matching TRBD1. With V trimmed by 11 bases and J by 5 bases, 7 bases remained unmatched. From germline, CDR1 is SNHLY and CDR2 FYNNEI. CDR3 length equals 12 residues. CDR3 sequence: CAGQAEEDTQYF. The CDR3 DNA reads TGTGCCGGACAGGCGGAGGAAGATACGCAGTATTTT.

The chain combines TRBV4-1 with TRBJ2-7; possible D gene TRBD1, 6 bases. V was cut by 1 base and J by 2 bases, with 18 bases left in between. The CDR3 totals 17 residues. Germline V gives CDR1 MGHRA, CDR2 YSYEKL. CDR3 coding DNA: TGCGCCAGCAGCCAAGCGGTCCCGGGACACTGGCCCTACGAGCAGTACTTC. This sequence encodes CASSQAVPGHWPYEQYF.

This clone was recorded a few times. J is TRBJ2-2 and V is TRBV20-1; D is perhaps TRBD2 (6 bases). Germline-derived CDR1 and CDR2 are DFQATT and SNEGSKA (reference sequence). Trimming stripped 3 bases from V and 2 bases from J, with 10 bases between. This CDR3 contains 14 residues. The DNA for the CDR3 is TGCAGTGCTAGTGGGACTGGAAACACCGGGGAGCTGTTTTTT. The encoded protein is CSASGTGNTGELFF.

This chain joins TRBV7-9 and TRBJ2-5, with no clear D. The CDR3 consists of 13 residues. From germline, CDR1 is SEHNR and CDR2 FQNEAQ (reference sequence). The V gene lost 4 bases and the J gene lost 5 bases, with 11 bases spanning the gap. DNA for the CDR3: TGTGCCAGCAGCTCTCCCCCCCGGGAGACCCAGTACTTC. This sequence encodes CASSSPPRETQYF.

This clone occurred a few times. The chain links TRBV27 to TRBJ1-5; 7 nucleotides line up with TRBD1. The CDR3 runs 16 residues. Germline CDR1 MNHEY, CDR2 SMNVEV (reference sequence). With 1 base clipped from V and 5 bases from J, the junction kept 8 bases outside the gene matches. CDR3 protein: CASSLLGVTGDQPQHF. CDR3 bases: TGTGCCAGCAGTTTATTGGGGGTAACAGGGGATCAGCCCCAGCATTTT.

V and J are TRBV4-2 and TRBJ2-7, with D possibly TRBD1 on 6 matching bases. The length of the CDR3 is 11 residues. Germline V CDR1 and CDR2: LGHNA, YNFKEQ. Trimming pared 8 bases from V and 3 bases from J, leaving 8 bases between. The CDR3 reads CASGTHYEQYF. In nucleotides, the CDR3 is TGTGCCAGCGGGACACACTACGAGCAGTACTTC.

The chain couples TRBV28 to TRBJ1-1, with 10 positions matching TRBD1. V lost 6 bases and J lost 4; bases outside the gene matches: 14. In germline, CDR1 is MDHEN, CDR2 SYDVKM. The CDR3 has 17 residues. This chain's CDR3 is CASSSTGGNRGITEAFF. The CDR3, as DNA: TGTGCCAGCAGCTCGACAGGGGGCAATCGTGGGATCACTGAAGCTTTCTTT.

As to this clone: This sample includes further DNA sequences coding for the same CDR3. The rearrangement uses TRBV9 and TRBJ2-3, with D unclear. V was clipped by 0 bases and J by 2 bases, with 7 bases between them. Per the germline V gene, CDR1 is SGDLS and CDR2 is YYNGEE. The CDR3 has 14 amino acids. DNA of the CDR3: TGTGCCAGCAGCGTAGACGGGTCCACAGATACGCAGTATTTT. As protein: CASSVDGSTDTQYF.

The chain has TRBV19 and TRBJ2-7, with 9 bases that match TRBD1. The trim removed 9 bases at V and 7 bases at J, leaving 13 bases unmatched. CDR1 and CDR2 from the germline V gene are LNHDA and SQIVND (reference sequence). This CDR3 comprises 14 residues. CDR3 sequence reads: CASATGTGYGEQYF. CDR3 in DNA: TGTGCCAGCGCAACCGGGACAGGGTATGGGGAGCAGTACTTC.

The gene calls are TRBV27 and TRBJ2-7; D not resolved. V lost 7 bases, J lost 4 bases, and 11 bases lay in between. The CDR3 consists of 12 residues. Germline CDR1 reads MNHEY; CDR2 reads SMNVEV (reference sequence). CDR3: CASNYSGYEQYF. DNA of the CDR3: TGTGCCAGCAATTATTCAGGTTACGAGCAGTACTTC.

The rearrangement uses TRBV7-2 and TRBJ2-1, with TRBD2 matching over 10 bases. The CDR3 totals 15 residues. Germline V gene data show CDR1 as SGHTA and CDR2 as FQGNSA. The trim removed 4 bases at V and 3 bases at J, leaving 3 bases unmatched. In nucleotides, the CDR3 is TGTGCCAGCAGCTATTCTAGCGGGAGCTACAATGAGCAGTTCTTC. Translated: CASSYSSGSYNEQFF.